This T cell receptor (beta chain) was recovered during a study of T cell changes during pregnancy in multiple sclerosis. The protocol was immunoSEQ multiplex PCR, while the TCRdb copy is restricted to in-frame clones and leaves out a portion. The sample yields approximately 130,000 clones, 90% to 96% seen once. Trimming took 5 bases from V and 6 from J, leaving 19 bases between them. CDR1 and CDR2 (germline): MDHEN, SYDVKM. The CDR3 contains 16 residues. This specimen was peripheral blood, taken after pregnancy. This receptor was identified in a female donor with multiple sclerosis, enrolled in a pregnancy study. The chain couples TRBV28 to TRBJ2-2; TRBD2 might be the D (6 bases). Written as DNA, the CDR3 is TGTGCCAGCAGTCCCGCCCCTCGACTAGTTTCCGGGGAGCTGTTTTTT. Encoded protein: CASSPAPRLVSGELFF.